These T cell receptor beta chains were read from a single sample in a study of control samples from healthy donors and cancer patients. Profiling relied on immunoSEQ multiplex PCR, and the TCRdb table lists in-frame clones only, not all of them. Of 90,000 to 150,000 clones in the sample, more than 75% are singletons; the top ten hold around 10%. Sequencing was done on a sample of blood. The receptors derive from a man aged 25-45 years in good health. Both conserved end residues are part of each CDR3. A D gene is named only where the DNA matches it firmly. Rows may omit the clone size; those that give it use once, few, many or a size class.

D gene: .
clone size: once
J gene: TRBJ1-1
V gene: TRBV19
CDR3 DNA: TGTGCCAGTAGTATCGGAGTAATGAACACTGAAGCTTTCTTT
CDR3 protein: CASSIGVMNTEAFF

D gene: .
clone size: .
J gene: TRBJ1-2
V gene: TRBV2
CDR3 DNA: TGTGCCAGCAGTGAATTCCAGCAGGGCTACACCTTC
CDR3 protein: CASSEFQQGYTF

D gene: .
clone size: .
J gene: TRBJ1-5
V gene: TRBV30
CDR3 DNA: TGTGCCTGGAGTGGGGAGGACAATCAGCCCCAGCATTTT
CDR3 protein: CAWSGEDNQPQHF

D gene: .
clone size: .
J gene: TRBJ2-1
V gene: TRBV5-6
CDR3 DNA: TGTGCCAGCAGCCTCTATCAAAATGAGCAGTTCTTC
CDR3 protein: CASSLYQNEQFF

D gene: TRBD1
clone size: .
J gene: TRBJ1-4
V gene: TRBV7-9
CDR3 DNA: TGTGCCAGCAGCCGGATCGACAGGGTTGTAAATGAAAAACTGTTTTTT
CDR3 protein: CASSRIDRVVNEKLFF

D gene: TRBD1
clone size: .
J gene: TRBJ2-5
V gene: TRBV24-1
CDR3 DNA: TGTGCCACCAGTGGCTCAGGGGGCTGGGAGACCCAGTACTTC
CDR3 protein: CATSGSGGWETQYF

D gene: .
clone size: once
J gene: TRBJ1-4
V gene: TRBV19
CDR3 DNA: TGTGCCAGTAGGAGGGGAGGACAGCTGTCAACTAATGAAAAACTGTTTTTT
CDR3 protein: CASRRGGQLSTNEKLFF

D gene: .
clone size: .
J gene: TRBJ2-1
V gene: TRBV11-3
CDR3 DNA: TGTGCCAGCAGCTTATCCGGGAGGGCAGGGGGCAACGAGCAGTTCTTC
CDR3 protein: CASSLSGRAGGNEQFF

D gene: .
clone size: .
J gene: TRBJ1-1
V gene: TRBV5-1
CDR3 DNA: TGCGCCAGCAGCTTGCAGACATTTGACACTGAAGCTTTCTTT
CDR3 protein: CASSLQTFDTEAFF

D gene: TRBD2
clone size: few
J gene: TRBJ2-2
V gene: TRBV11-3
CDR3 DNA: TGTGCCAGCAGCTTAGGGGAGGGGTCGGCGGGGGAGCTGTTTTTT
CDR3 protein: CASSLGEGSAGELFF

D gene: .
clone size: .
J gene: TRBJ1-2
V gene: TRBV24-1
CDR3 DNA: TGTGCCACCAGTGATTTCGAGCGGAGCTATGGCTACACCTTC
CDR3 protein: CATSDFERSYGYTF

D gene: TRBD1
clone size: once
J gene: TRBJ1-1
V gene: TRBV29-1
CDR3 DNA: TGCAGCGTTGTCGGACAGGGCGGTACTGAAACTTTCTTT
CDR3 protein: CSVVGQGGTETFF

D gene: TRBD2
clone size: .
J gene: TRBJ2-1
V gene: TRBV30
CDR3 DNA: TGTGCCTGGAGTGGCACGGCTAGCGGGGGATACAATGAGCAGTTCTTC
CDR3 protein: CAWSGTASGGYNEQFF

D gene: .
clone size: .
J gene: TRBJ2-5
V gene: TRBV18
CDR3 DNA: TGTGCCAGCTCACGGGACCGACGAGAGACCCAGTACTTC
CDR3 protein: CASSRDRRETQYF

D gene: .
clone size: .
J gene: TRBJ1-6
V gene: TRBV6-1
CDR3 DNA: TGTGCCAGCAGTGAAAGGAGGGGGCCCCTCCACTTT
CDR3 protein: CASSERRGPLHF

D gene: .
clone size: .
J gene: TRBJ1-1
V gene: TRBV18
CDR3 DNA: TGTGCCAGCTTGTTGGGGTCCGCAGGGACGAACACTGAAGCTTTCTTT
CDR3 protein: CASLLGSAGTNTEAFF

D gene: .
clone size: .
J gene: TRBJ1-2
V gene: TRBV27
CDR3 DNA: TGTGCCAGCTCTTCAGGGACGAACTATGGCTACACCTTC
CDR3 protein: CASSSGTNYGYTF

D gene: TRBD1
clone size: .
J gene: TRBJ1-4
V gene: TRBV4-1
CDR3 DNA: TGCGCCAGCAGCCAACCCCCAAGGGGGCCAGCTTATGAAAAACTGTTTTTT
CDR3 protein: CASSQPPRGPAYEKLFF

D gene: TRBD1
clone size: .
J gene: TRBJ2-2
V gene: TRBV2
CDR3 DNA: TGTGCCAGCACCCAACGAGGACAGGGCGGAACCGGGGAGCTGTTTTTT
CDR3 protein: CASTQRGQGGTGELFF

D gene: .
clone size: few
J gene: TRBJ2-7
V gene: TRBV5-1
CDR3 DNA: TGCGCCAGCTCGTCTATCCCCCCCACCGCCGGGAACGCCTACGAGCAGTACTTC
CDR3 protein: CASSSIPPTAGNAYEQYF

D gene: .
clone size: .
J gene: TRBJ1-2
V gene: TRBV15
CDR3 DNA: TGTGCCACCCGGACCACAACTAGGGGCACCGTTTATGGCTACACCTTC
CDR3 protein: CATRTTTRGTVYGYTF

D gene: .
clone size: .
J gene: TRBJ2-1
V gene: TRBV24-1
CDR3 DNA: TGTGCCACCAGTGATTTGCTGTTAGAGCAGTTCTTC
CDR3 protein: CATSDLLLEQFF

D gene: .
clone size: .
J gene: TRBJ1-5
V gene: TRBV3-1/TRBV3-2
CDR3 DNA: TGTGCCAGCAGCCAAGGAGCGACCCGGGGCGGTCAGCCCCAGCATTTT
CDR3 protein: CASSQGATRGGQPQHF

D gene: TRBD1
clone size: .
J gene: TRBJ2-1
V gene: TRBV5-1
CDR3 DNA: TGCGCCAGCAGCACCCAAGGGACAGGAGACAATGAGCAGTTCTTC
CDR3 protein: CASSTQGTGDNEQFF

D gene: TRBD2
clone size: .
J gene: TRBJ2-2
V gene: TRBV6-2/TRBV6-3
CDR3 DNA: TGTGCCAGCAGTTATTCGCCGGGGGGATCCGGGGAGCTGTTTTTT
CDR3 protein: CASSYSPGGSGELFF

D gene: .
clone size: .
J gene: TRBJ2-3
V gene: TRBV7-8
CDR3 DNA: TGTGCCAGCAGCCGCGGAAGGGGCGCAGATACGCAGTATTTT
CDR3 protein: CASSRGRGADTQYF

D gene: .
clone size: .
J gene: TRBJ1-1
V gene: TRBV9
CDR3 DNA: TGTGCCAGCTCCCTAGGGGGTTCGCACACTGAAGCTTTCTTT
CDR3 protein: CASSLGGSHTEAFF

D gene: .
clone size: .
J gene: TRBJ2-3
V gene: TRBV4-1
CDR3 DNA: TGCGCCAGCAGCCAACTAGCCTCAGATACGCAGTATTTT
CDR3 protein: CASSQLASDTQYF

D gene: .
clone size: .
J gene: TRBJ1-2
V gene: TRBV15
CDR3 DNA: TGTGCCACCAGCAAAGGGACCTATGGCTACACCTTC
CDR3 protein: CATSKGTYGYTF

D gene: TRBD1
clone size: .
J gene: TRBJ1-4
V gene: TRBV2
CDR3 DNA: TGTGCCAGCAGTGCGGACAGGGCACGGGGCAATGAAAAACTGTTTTTT
CDR3 protein: CASSADRARGNEKLFF

D gene: .
clone size: .
J gene: TRBJ1-2
V gene: TRBV3-1/TRBV3-2
CDR3 DNA: TGTGCCAGCAGCCCCTCCCTTGACAGAAGGTATGGCTACACCTTC
CDR3 protein: CASSPSLDRRYGYTF

D gene: .
clone size: .
J gene: TRBJ1-2
V gene: TRBV29-1
CDR3 DNA: TGCAGCGTTGACCGGGAACTCTATGGCTACACCTTC
CDR3 protein: CSVDRELYGYTF

D gene: .
clone size: once
J gene: TRBJ2-5
V gene: TRBV9
CDR3 DNA: TGTGCCAGCAGCGATTCTAGCGTCCGAGGGACCCAGTACTTC
CDR3 protein: CASSDSSVRGTQYF

D gene: TRBD1
clone size: .
J gene: TRBJ1-4
V gene: TRBV30
CDR3 DNA: TGTGCCTGGACCATGGGACAGTTTGAAAAACTGTTTTTT
CDR3 protein: CAWTMGQFEKLFF

D gene: .
clone size: .
J gene: TRBJ1-3
V gene: TRBV30
CDR3 DNA: TGTGCCTGGAGCTCATTAGGAAACACCATATATTTT
CDR3 protein: CAWSSLGNTIYF

D gene: TRBD1
clone size: .
J gene: TRBJ1-2
V gene: TRBV10-1
CDR3 DNA: TGCGCCAGCAGCCCGGCGACAGGGCACGGCTACACCTTC
CDR3 protein: CASSPATGHGYTF

D gene: TRBD2
clone size: .
J gene: TRBJ2-3
V gene: TRBV4-1
CDR3 DNA: TGCGCCAGCAGCCCCCCTGGGACTAGTGAAGGTGCGCAGTATTTT
CDR3 protein: CASSPPGTSEGAQYF

D gene: .
clone size: .
J gene: TRBJ1-6
V gene: TRBV3-1/TRBV3-2
CDR3 DNA: TGTGCCAGCAGCCGGGAGTCCTATAATTCACCCCTCCACTTT
CDR3 protein: CASSRESYNSPLHF

D gene: TRBD1
clone size: .
J gene: TRBJ1-2
V gene: TRBV30
CDR3 DNA: TGTGCCTGCCGATGGACAGGGGCAAGGGGTAACTATGGCTACACCTTC
CDR3 protein: CACRWTGARGNYGYTF

D gene: .
clone size: .
J gene: TRBJ1-2
V gene: TRBV3-1/TRBV3-2
CDR3 DNA: TGTGCCAGCAGCCAAAAGGACCATGGCTACACCTTC
CDR3 protein: CASSQKDHGYTF

D gene: .
clone size: few
J gene: TRBJ1-5
V gene: TRBV30
CDR3 DNA: TGTGCCTGGAGTGTACGAGGGGGTCGGAATCAGCCCCAGCATTTT
CDR3 protein: CAWSVRGGRNQPQHF

D gene: .
clone size: .
J gene: TRBJ2-2
V gene: TRBV27
CDR3 DNA: TGTGCCACCCGTCTTGGCTCAGGGCCCGGGGAGCTGTTTTTT
CDR3 protein: CATRLGSGPGELFF

D gene: TRBD2
clone size: .
J gene: TRBJ2-3
V gene: TRBV27
CDR3 DNA: TGTGCCAGCAGTGCTCCGGGACTAGCAACAGATACGCAGTATTTT
CDR3 protein: CASSAPGLATDTQYF

D gene: .
clone size: .
J gene: TRBJ2-2
V gene: TRBV12-3/TRBV12-4
CDR3 DNA: TGTGCCAGCAGTAAGGATTTTACCGGGGAGCTGTTTTTT
CDR3 protein: CASSKDFTGELFF

D gene: TRBD2
clone size: .
J gene: TRBJ2-1
V gene: TRBV7-8
CDR3 DNA: TGTGCCAGCAGCCTCCTTGCGGGGGGCATTAGCTCCTACAATGAGCAGTTCTTC
CDR3 protein: CASSLLAGGISSYNEQFF

D gene: .
clone size: .
J gene: TRBJ1-4
V gene: TRBV13
CDR3 DNA: TGTGCCAGCAGCTTTAGGACGGCTGCAACTAATGAAAAACTGTTTTTT
CDR3 protein: CASSFRTAATNEKLFF